This TCR beta chain was identified during a study of cytomegalovirus exposure and HLA in healthy donors. Primers for the PCR totalled 60 Vbeta and 13 Jbeta. Repertoires were generated with immunoSEQ multiplex PCR, while TCRdb's copy carries only in-frame clones and drops some. The data show about 140,000 clones, with less than 80% seen just once and roughly 10% held by the top ten. CDR3 size: 19 residues. Germline V gives CDR1 SGHTA, CDR2 FQGTGA. Deletions cut 2 bases from V and 0 bases from J, with 17 bases between. This receptor was taken from a woman aged 50 to 65 in good health and CMV-seropositive. The chain links TRBV7-3 to TRBJ2-6; weak D call: TRBD1 (5 bases). The specimen was PBMCs. This CDR3 reads CASSLFWGTRTSGANVLTF. CDR3 coding DNA: TGTGCCAGCAGCTTATTCTGGGGCACGCGAACCTCTGGGGCCAACGTCCTGACTTTC.